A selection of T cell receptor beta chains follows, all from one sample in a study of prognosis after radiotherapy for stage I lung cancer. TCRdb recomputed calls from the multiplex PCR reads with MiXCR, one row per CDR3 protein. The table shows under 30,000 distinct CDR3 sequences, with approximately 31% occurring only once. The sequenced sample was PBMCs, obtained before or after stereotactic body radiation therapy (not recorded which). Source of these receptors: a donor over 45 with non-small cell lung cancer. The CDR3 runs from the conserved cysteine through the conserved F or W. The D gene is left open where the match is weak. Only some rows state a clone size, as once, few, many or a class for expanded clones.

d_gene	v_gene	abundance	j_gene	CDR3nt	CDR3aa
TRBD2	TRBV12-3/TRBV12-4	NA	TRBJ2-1	TGTGCCAGGAGTTTAGGCGGGGGCTACAATGAGCAGTTCTTC	CARSLGGGYNEQFF
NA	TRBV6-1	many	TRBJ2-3	TGTGCCAGCAGTGAACCGAACGGGAGAGTTACAGATACGCAGTATTTT	CASSEPNGRVTDTQYF
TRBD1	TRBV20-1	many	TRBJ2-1	TGCAGTGCTAGAGCGCCGGACAGGTACAATGAGCAGTTCTTC	CSARAPDRYNEQFF
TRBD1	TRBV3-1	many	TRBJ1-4	TGTGCCAGCAGCCTTCGACAGGGTAGGACGACTAATGAAAAACTGTTTTTT	CASSLRQGRTTNEKLFF
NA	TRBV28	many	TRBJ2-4	TGTGCCAGCAGTTCAACAGTATCCATTCAGTACTTC	CASSSTVSIQYF
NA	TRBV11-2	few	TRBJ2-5	TGTGCCGGCAGCTCTTATTCCGGGACCCTAGAGACCCAGTACTTC	CAGSSYSGTLETQYF
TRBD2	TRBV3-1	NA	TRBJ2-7	TGTGCCAGCAGCCCCAGACTAGCGGGGGGGTACGAGCAGTACTTC	CASSPRLAGGYEQYF
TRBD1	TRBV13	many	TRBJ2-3	TGTGCCAGCAGCTCGACAGGGCTCATCACCGATACGCAGTATTTT	CASSSTGLITDTQYF
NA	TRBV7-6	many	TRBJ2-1	TGTGCCAGCAGACGGACATTTTCAAGCTCCTACAATGAGCAGTTCTTC	CASRRTFSSSYNEQFF
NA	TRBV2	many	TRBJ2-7	TGTGCCAGCAGTGAAGCCAGCAGTGACATTGCCGAGCAGTACTTC	CASSEASSDIAEQYF
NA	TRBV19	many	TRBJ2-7	TGTGCCAGTAGTATGCAGCTGGGTGTCCACGAGCAGTACTTC	CASSMQLGVHEQYF
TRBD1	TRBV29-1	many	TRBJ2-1	TGCAGCGTTGCCGGGACAGGGAGAGGCAATGAGCAGTTCTTC	CSVAGTGRGNEQFF
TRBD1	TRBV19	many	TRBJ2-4	TGTGCCAGTACCCGGGACAGGGGGTTTTCGAACATTCAGTACTTC	CASTRDRGFSNIQYF
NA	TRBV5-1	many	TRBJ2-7	TGCGCCAGCAGGCCTTCCTGGGAGCAGTACTTC	CASRPSWEQYF
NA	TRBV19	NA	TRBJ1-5	TGTGCCAGTAGTATCCTACGCGGGGGAGGCAATCAGCCCCAGCATTTT	CASSILRGGGNQPQHF
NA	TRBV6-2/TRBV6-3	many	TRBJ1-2	TGTGCCAGCAGTTACTCCTTTGAGGGTGGCTACACCTTC	CASSYSFEGGYTF
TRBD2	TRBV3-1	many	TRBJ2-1	TGTGCCAGCAGCCAAGCTAATCTAGCGGGAGGATACAATGAGCAGTTCTTC	CASSQANLAGGYNEQFF
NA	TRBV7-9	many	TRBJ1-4	TGTGCCAGCAGCAGAGTGACGATTGAAAAACTGTTTTTT	CASSRVTIEKLFF
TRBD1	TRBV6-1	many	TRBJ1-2	TGTGCCAGCAGTGGGACAGGGACCGACTATGGCTACACCTTC	CASSGTGTDYGYTF
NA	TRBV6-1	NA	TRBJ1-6	TGTGCCAGCAGCATCCGGGAGGGGCCCCTCCACTTT	CASSIREGPLHF
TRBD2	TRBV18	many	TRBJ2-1	TGTGCCAGCTCATCGACGTCTAGCGGGAGTTTAAATGAGCAGTTCTTC	CASSSTSSGSLNEQFF
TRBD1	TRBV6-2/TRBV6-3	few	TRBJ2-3	TGTGCCAGCAGTGAATGGACAGGGGCTATAGATACGCAGTATTTT	CASSEWTGAIDTQYF
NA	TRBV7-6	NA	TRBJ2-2	TGTGCCAGCAGCTTAATTGGGGGAGGGGAGCTGTTTTTT	CASSLIGGGELFF
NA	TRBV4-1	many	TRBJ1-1	TGCGCCAGCAGCCCCCCCCCCAGGCGGCAGAAGAGCACTGAAGCTTTCTTT	CASSPPPRRQKSTEAFF
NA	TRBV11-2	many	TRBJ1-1	TGTGCCAGCAGCTTTGACAGGACGAACACTGAAGCTTTCTTT	CASSFDRTNTEAFF
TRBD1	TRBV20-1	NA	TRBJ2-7	TGCAGTGCTAGAGATCTTGGACAGGGTTTCTACGAGCAGTCCTTC	CSARDLGQGFYEQSF
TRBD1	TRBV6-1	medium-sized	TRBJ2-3	TGTGCCAGCAGTGAAGACGGCAGGGGGTTATCTAGCTTTGAGTTCACAGATACGCAGTATTTT	CASSEDGRGLSSFEFTDTQYF
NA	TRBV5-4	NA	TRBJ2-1	TGTGCCAGCATCTTGAGCGGAAATAATGAGCAGTTCTTC	CASILSGNNEQFF
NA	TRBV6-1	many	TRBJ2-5	TGTGCCAGCAGCAGTTTTGTGTGGGGGTATGCGAAGACCCAGTACTTC	CASSSFVWGYAKTQYF
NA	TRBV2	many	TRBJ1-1	TGTGCCAGAACGAAAGGGGGAATACAGGGAGGCACTGAAGCTTTCTTT	CARTKGGIQGGTEAFF
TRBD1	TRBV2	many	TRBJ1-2	TGTGCCACCATGGGACAGGAGTATGGCTACACCTTC	CATMGQEYGYTF
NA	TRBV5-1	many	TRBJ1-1	TGCGCCAGCAGCCCAATATACGGGGGGAACACTGAAGCTTTCTTT	CASSPIYGGNTEAFF
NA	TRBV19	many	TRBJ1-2	TGTGCCAGTAAACCAGGCACTCCCTATGGCTACACCTTC	CASKPGTPYGYTF
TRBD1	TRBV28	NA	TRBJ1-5	TGTGCCAGCAGTTCGGACAGGGGCGGGGGCAATCAGCCCCAGCATTTT	CASSSDRGGGNQPQHF
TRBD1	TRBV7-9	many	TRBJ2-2	TGTGCCAGCAGCAGCCCAGGGGGCGCGGACACCGGGGAGCTGTTTTTT	CASSSPGGADTGELFF
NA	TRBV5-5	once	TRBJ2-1	TGTGCCAGCAGCGCACACAGCAATGAGCAGTTCTTC	CASSAHSNEQFF
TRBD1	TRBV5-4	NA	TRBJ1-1	TGTGCCAGCAACTCGGAGGGACAGAGGAACACTGAAGCTTTCTTT	CASNSEGQRNTEAFF
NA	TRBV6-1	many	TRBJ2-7	TGTGCCAGCAGTCACCGGGACACGACCTACGAGCAGTACTTC	CASSHRDTTYEQYF
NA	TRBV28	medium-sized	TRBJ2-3	TGTGCCAGCAGTTTCCCTATCCCTCCAGCGCGCGGCACAGATACGCAGTATTTT	CASSFPIPPARGTDTQYF
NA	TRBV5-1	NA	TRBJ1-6	TGCGCCAGCAATCCGACAGTCGCCCGGGATTCACCCCTCCACTTT	CASNPTVARDSPLHF
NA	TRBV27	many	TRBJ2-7	TGTGCCAGCAGTTTAAAGGGCTACGAGCAGTACTTC	CASSLKGYEQYF
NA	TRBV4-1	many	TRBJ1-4	TGCGCCAGCAGCCAGGGGCAGAGAACTAATGAAAAACTGTTTTTT	CASSQGQRTNEKLFF
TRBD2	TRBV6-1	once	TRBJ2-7	TGTGCCAGCAGAACGGGGGGGGGCCCCTACGAGCGGTACTTC	CASRTGGGPYERYF
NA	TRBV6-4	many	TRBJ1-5	TGTGCCAGCAGTGATCCGACAGGAGACCAAAATCAGCCCCAGCATTTT	CASSDPTGDQNQPQHF
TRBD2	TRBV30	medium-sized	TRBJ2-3	TGTGCCTGGAGTGCAGCGGGGGAGGCAGATACGCAGTATTTT	CAWSAAGEADTQYF
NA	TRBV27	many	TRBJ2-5	TGTGCCAGCAGTTTATGGGGCGAAGAGACCCAGTACTTC	CASSLWGEETQYF
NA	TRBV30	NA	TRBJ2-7	TGTGCCTGGAGTCCCCCGGTCATCCGTTCCTACGAGCAGTACTTC	CAWSPPVIRSYEQYF
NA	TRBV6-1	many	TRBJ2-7	TGTGCCAGCAGTGACCGTCAGCTCTACGAGCAGTACTTC	CASSDRQLYEQYF
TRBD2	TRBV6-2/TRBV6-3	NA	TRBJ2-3	TGTGCCAGCAGCCCGGGGACTATCGGGAGTTACTTAAGCACAGATACGCAGTATTTT	CASSPGTIGSYLSTDTQYF
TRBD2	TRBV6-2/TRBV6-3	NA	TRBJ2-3	TGTGCCAGCAGTGAAGGTGGGTCTAGCGGTAGCGTCACAGATACGCAGTATTTT	CASSEGGSSGSVTDTQYF
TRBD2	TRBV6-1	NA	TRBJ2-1	TGTGCCAGCAGTGAAACCTCCGGGACTAGCGGGTACAATGAGCAGTTCTTC	CASSETSGTSGYNEQFF
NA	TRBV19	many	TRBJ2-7	TGTGCCAGTAGTGGCGCCGACGGCGGCTCCTACGAGCAGTACTTC	CASSGADGGSYEQYF
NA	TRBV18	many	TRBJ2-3	TGTGCCAGCTCACTAGCCGATTTAGGACCTTCTAGCACAGATACGCAGTATTTT	CASSLADLGPSSTDTQYF
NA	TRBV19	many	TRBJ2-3	TGTGCCAGTAGTATCACCGGGACTGCAGGCACAGATACGCAGTATTTT	CASSITGTAGTDTQYF
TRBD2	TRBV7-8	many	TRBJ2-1	TGTGCCAGCAGCCGCGGGGGCTACAATGAGCAGTTCTTC	CASSRGGYNEQFF
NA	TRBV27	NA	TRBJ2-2	TGTGCCAGCAGTTTTTTGGGGTGCGGGGAGCTGTTTTTT	CASSFLGCGELFF
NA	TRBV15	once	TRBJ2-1	TGTGCCACCAAAAGAGGATCCTCGGGGAATGAGCAGTTCTTC	CATKRGSSGNEQFF